The next 14 T cell receptor beta chains were all read from a single sample in a study of CD4 T cells in relation to SARS-CoV-2 and coronaviruses. Using immunoSEQ multiplex PCR, the repertoire was profiled, and TCRdb retains in-frame clones only, with some absent. The sample holds tens of thousands of clones, roughly 90% seen once. CD4+ T cells from unexposed donors were obtained before the COVID-19 pandemic (2011-2018). Specimen: memory CD4+ T cells from PBMCs. Source of these receptors: a human donor in good health.

This chain links TRBV5-1 with TRBJ1-2, with TRBD1 matching 7 bases. Germline V gene data show CDR1 as SGHRS and CDR2 as YFSETQ. The length of the CDR3 is 13 residues. J lost 6 bases, V lost 4 bases, and 6 bases had no gene match. As DNA, the CDR3 is TGCGCCAGCAGCGGAACAGGGGAGAATGGCTACACCTTC. Encoded protein: CASSGTGENGYTF.

The sample holds a few counts of this clone. The J gene is TRBJ2-2, the V gene TRBV28; 8 nucleotides agree with TRBD2. Germline lookup yields CDR1 MDHEN and CDR2 SYDVKM. The CDR3 is 16 residues long. V dropped 8 bases and J dropped 7; count of bases not matched to a gene: 15. CDR3 sequence (DNA): TGTGCCAGCCGAACTCTAGCGGGCAGATTGGTCGGGGAGCTGTTTTTT. This codes for CASRTLAGRLVGELFF.

The chain joins TRBV28 to TRBJ1-3; TRBD1 aligns across 7 bases. With 2 bases clipped from V and 0 bases from J, the junction kept 1 base outside the gene matches. The V gene's germline CDR1 is MDHEN and CDR2 SYDVKM. The CDR3 runs to 15 residues. CDR3 residues: CASSLTGASGNTIYF. The CDR3 coding sequence is TGTGCCAGCAGTTTAACAGGGGCCTCTGGAAACACCATATATTTT.

This sequence joins TRBV11-2 and TRBJ2-7; possibly TRBD2 for D (6 bases). Germline V gene sequence: CDR1 SGHAT, CDR2 FQNNGV. The CDR3 is made up of 15 amino acids. V lost 5 bases and J 0 bases, leaving 14 bases between the germline ends. CDR3 nucleotides: TGTGCCAGCAGCAGATATAGCGGCTCCTCCTACGAGCAGTACTTC. Protein product: CASSRYSGSSYEQYF.

V usage is TRBV13 and J usage is TRBJ2-5; 10 positions match TRBD1. Losses at the gene ends were 5 bases for V and 4 bases for J; bases not matched to a gene: 10. CDR3 length: 16 residues. The germline V gene has CDR1 PRHDT and CDR2 FYEKMQ (reference sequence). CDR3: CASSVRRDRGRETQYF. DNA for the CDR3: TGTGCCAGCAGCGTCCGCCGGGACAGGGGTCGAGAGACCCAGTACTTC.

The V gene is TRBV6-5, the J gene TRBJ2-7; D gene uncertain. Germline CDR1 reads MNHEY; CDR2 reads SVGAGI. CDR3 length equals 14 residues. V shed 2 bases and J shed 0 bases, with 8 bases lying between them. The CDR3 sequence is CASSYGRSSYEQYF. CDR3 coding DNA: TGTGCCAGCAGTTACGGACGAAGCTCCTACGAGCAGTACTTC.

This clone has only one observation. V usage is TRBV28 and J usage is TRBJ2-3; D is uncertain. Trimming removed 2 bases at V and 0 bases at J, with 9 bases between. Germline V CDR1 and CDR2: MDHEN, SYDVKM. CDR3 length: 15 residues. The CDR3 loop reads CASSLRLSSTDTQYF. The CDR3 DNA reads as TGTGCCAGCAGTTTAAGGTTGAGTAGCACAGATACGCAGTATTTT.

DNA for the CDR3: TGTGCCACCCGGGAGCGGGAGTTAACAGATACGCAGTATTTT. Its translation is CATRERELTDTQYF. This rearrangement joins TRBV6-5 to TRBJ2-3; TRBD2 matches 8 bases. In germline, CDR1 is MNHEY, CDR2 SVGAGI. The V segment lost 10 bases and the J segment 3 bases; nucleotides outside the gene matches: 9. The CDR3 consists of 14 residues.

This rearrangement joins TRBV5-1 to TRBJ2-3; the match to TRBD2 covers 7 bases. The CDR3 covers 14 residues. V trimming: 1 base; J trimming: 4 bases; junction bases outside the gene matches: 3. Germline-derived CDR1 and CDR2 are SGHRS and YFSETQ. The CDR3 loop is CASSLTAGADTQYF. CDR3 nucleotide sequence: TGCGCCAGCAGCTTGACGGCGGGAGCAGATACGCAGTATTTT.

The rearrangement uses TRBV5-1 and TRBJ2-1, with a possible D match to TRBD2 (6 bases). The CDR3 runs to 14 residues. CDR1 is SGHRS, CDR2 YFSETQ, per germline. V shed 4 bases and J shed 3 bases, with 11 bases lying between them. The CDR3 DNA reads as TGCGCCAGCAGCGGGGTCGGGGGCTACAATGAGCAGTTCTTC. It encodes CASSGVGGYNEQFF.

The chain carries TRBV20-1 and TRBJ2-1, with TRBD2 identical over 8 bases. Germline V CDR1 and CDR2: DFQATT, SNEGSKA (reference sequence). V dropped 3 bases and J dropped 3; count of bases not matched to a gene: 4. The CDR3 spans 14 residues. CDR3 region: CSASPAGDYNEQFF. CDR3 nucleotides: TGCAGTGCTAGTCCAGCGGGAGACTACAATGAGCAGTTCTTC.

This clone was detected only a few times. CDR3 in amino acids: CASSTLAGFSYNEQFF. The DNA of the CDR3 is TGTGCCAGCAGTACACTAGCGGGATTTTCCTACAATGAGCAGTTCTTC. The chain links TRBV6-4 to TRBJ2-1; TRBD2 matches 10 bases. V lost 5 bases and J lost 1; bases outside the gene matches: 5. CDR3 length equals 16 residues. Germline CDR1 and CDR2: MRHNA and SNTAGT.

The genes are TRBV11-2 and TRBJ2-1; a possible D gene is TRBD2 (5 bases). The ends were cut back, 2 bases at V and 5 bases at J, with 13 bases in the middle. The germline V gene encodes CDR1 SGHAT and CDR2 FQNNGV. CDR3 length: 15 residues. The CDR3 DNA is TGTGCCAGCAGCTTACCAGCGGTCGGGGACAATGAGCAGTTCTTC. Its translation is CASSLPAVGDNEQFF.

The J gene is TRBJ2-4, the V gene TRBV15; TRBD2 agrees at 11 bases. Looked up from germline, CDR1 is LNHNV and CDR2 is YYDKDF (reference sequence). The CDR3 is made up of 18 amino acids. After removal of 3 bases from V and 0 bases from J, the junction contained 7 bases not matched to a gene. The CDR3 region has the DNA TGTGCCACCAGCAGGAATCCACTAGCGGGGGTAGCCAAAAACATTCAGTACTTC. Translating it yields CATSRNPLAGVAKNIQYF.